Included here is one TCR beta chain sequence, with context. The sample originates from a study of T cell clones after liver transplantation. Measured with immunoSEQ multiplex PCR; TCRdb has only the in-frame clones, and not every one. This table has about 45,000 clones, about 86% appearing once. The germline CDR1 and CDR2 sequences are SGHDN and FVKESK. Trimming took 1 base from V and 12 from J; bases not matched to a gene: 12. This CDR3 region has 15 residues. The chain joins TRBV14 to TRBJ2-5; 9 bases map to TRBD1. This material consisted of CD4+ T cells from blood, taken 24 months after liver transplant. The clonotype was recovered from a human patient who received a liver transplant. Part of the T cell pool may stem from the graft donor. The CDR3 sequence: CASSQGLRDRVTEYF. The CDR3 coding sequence is TGTGCCAGCAGCCAAGGACTCCGGGACAGGGTAACGGAGTACTTC.